Described below is a single T cell receptor beta chain sequence and its context. This clonotype was detected a few times. Its antigen is still unknown. No clone much larger than this one lies a single base away; base qualities are absent. The sequencer listed for this sample is Illumina HiSeq 2500. TCR beta libraries were prepared by quantitative 5'-RACE with molecular barcodes. As for the original processing: To identify disease-linked TCR variants, a new computational method was used, one built on a probabilistic model of VDJ rearrangement. TCRdb passed the public sequencing reads through fastp at Q25 and MiXCR, retaining productive beta sequences. CDR3 protein duplicates are merged, each entry listing the most common genes and DNA. Here the V and J calls rest on TCRdb's processing, not on the authors' analysis. The sample table records 250,000 to 350,000 distinct CDR3 sequences; roughly 20% of these occur just once. The biggest ten clones account for 3.5% of the sample.

This entry belongs to a study of CD8 T cells in ankylosing spondylitis (dated by TCRdb to the late 2010s). For the wider study: The study profiled T cell receptor beta repertoires in healthy donors and ankylosing spondylitis patients to find disease-linked TCR variants. The whole study cohort included 108 healthy donors and about two dozen ankylosing spondylitis patients. Peripheral blood was sampled, and synovial fluid was additionally collected from ankylosing spondylitis patients. Paper-wide results and their limitations: Some TCR beta motif variants had previously been reported in synovial fluid and blood of reactive arthritis patients, which suggested common disease-initiation mechanisms. Significant enrichment of the disease-linked clones was reported in matched synovial fluid samples from ankylosing spondylitis patients. Blood from ankylosing spondylitis patients appeared to be characterized by a TCR beta motif made up of under ten highly homologous amino acid variants. In peripheral blood, the disease-linked clones were found at relatively low frequencies and had a CD8+ phenotype.

CDR1 SGHDT and CDR2 YYEEEE are derived from the germline V gene. The CDR3, cysteine through phenylalanine, is 11 amino acids long. The CDR3 DNA has 33 bases and is translated from base 1. Trimmed from V: 1 base; trimmed from J: 11 bases; junction bases lacking a gene match: 2. This TCR was sampled from a female donor with ankylosing spondylitis or in good health (not recorded which). This chain joins TRBV5-6 to TRBJ1-1; 7 bases in the middle match TRBD1. The sequencing input was blood, either unsorted or a sorted T cell fraction (not recorded which). The DNA reads TGTGCCAGCAGCTTGATGGGACAGGCTTTCTTT. Protein translation: CASSLMGQAFF.